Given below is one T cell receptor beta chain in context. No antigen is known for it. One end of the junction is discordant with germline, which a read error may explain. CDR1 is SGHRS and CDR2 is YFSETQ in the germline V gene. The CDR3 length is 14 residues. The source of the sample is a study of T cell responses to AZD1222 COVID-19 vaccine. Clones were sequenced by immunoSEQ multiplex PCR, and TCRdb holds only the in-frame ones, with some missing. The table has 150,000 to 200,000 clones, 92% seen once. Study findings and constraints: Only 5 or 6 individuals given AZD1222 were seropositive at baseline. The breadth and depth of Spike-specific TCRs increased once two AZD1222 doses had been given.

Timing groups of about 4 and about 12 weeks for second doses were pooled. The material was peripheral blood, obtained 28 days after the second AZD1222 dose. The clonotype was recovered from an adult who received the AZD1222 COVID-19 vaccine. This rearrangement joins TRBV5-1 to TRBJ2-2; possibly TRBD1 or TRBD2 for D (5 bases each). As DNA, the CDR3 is TGCGCCAGCAGTTTGGGACGGAGCGCCGGGGAGCTGTTTTTT. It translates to CASSLGRSAGELFF.